This T cell receptor beta chain came from a study of T cell repertoires in cytomegalovirus infection. Study background: TCR beta signatures that were public indicated CMV infection and matching HLA type. The study, taken as a whole, reports: Ex vivo responses were dominated by HLA-C-restricted CMV-specific TCR beta clonotypes.

The germline CDR1 and CDR2 sequences are SQVTM and ANQGSEA. V was pared by 0 bases and J by 6 bases, with 8 bases between. The CDR3 length is 12 residues. Turning to this clonotype: Its antigen is not identified.

One entry per CDR3 protein results from TCRdb running MiXCR on the reads. Of some 700,000 distinct CDR3 sequences listed, approximately 34% are singletons. Sequenced: PBMCs. This receptor was identified in a human donor in good health (CMV status not recorded). Some clones in this sample may be carry-over from other donors' samples. This chain connects TRBV29-1 to TRBJ2-5; perhaps TRBD1 as D (6 bases). In DNA, the CDR3 is TGCAGCGTTGAAGAGGGGACAAAGACCCAGTACTTC. It is translated as CSVEEGTKTQYF.